One T cell receptor beta chain is described in this entry. Trimming removed 0 bases at V and 0 bases at J, with 6 bases between. The CDR3 loop spans 15 amino acids. Each CDR3 protein is one row after TCRdb ran MiXCR on the RT-PCR reads. The sample consists of about 680,000 distinct CDR3 sequences, 14% of them appearing once. The chain combines TRBV12-3 or TRBV12-4 with TRBJ1-3; the D is unclear. Sequenced input: memory CD4+ T cells from blood. The TCR sequence derives from a female donor in good health, serving as a healthy control. CDR3 bases: TGTGCCAGCAGTTTAGCGGCGATCTCTGGAAACACCATATATTTT. The encoded protein is CASSLAAISGNTIYF.